Given below is one TCR beta chain in context. The CDR3 spans 14 residues. Trimming pared 3 bases from V and 6 bases from J, leaving 14 bases between. Germline CDR1 MGHRA, CDR2 YSYEKL. Clones were sequenced by immunoSEQ multiplex PCR, and TCRdb holds only the in-frame ones, with some missing. This table holds about 90,000 clones, just over 90% found once. These data belong to a study of control samples from healthy donors and cancer patients. The genes are TRBV4-1 and TRBJ1-2, with D uncertain. This receptor was obtained from a woman aged 30 to 39 in good health. The sample was blood. The CDR3, as DNA: TGCGCCAGCAGCCAGGAACACCCTCGGGATGGCTACACCTTC. Its protein product is CASSQEHPRDGYTF.